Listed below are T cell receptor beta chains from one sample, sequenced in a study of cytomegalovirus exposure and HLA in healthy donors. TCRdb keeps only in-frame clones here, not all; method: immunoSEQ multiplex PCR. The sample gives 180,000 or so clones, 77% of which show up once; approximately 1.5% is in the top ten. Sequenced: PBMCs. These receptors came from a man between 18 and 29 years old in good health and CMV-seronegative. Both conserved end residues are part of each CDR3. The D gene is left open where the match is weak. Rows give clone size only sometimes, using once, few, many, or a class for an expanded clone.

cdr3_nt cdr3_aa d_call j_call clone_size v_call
TGTGCCAGCAGCTCACAGGGGGATGAGCAGTTCTTC CASSSQGDEQFF TRBD1 TRBJ2-1 NA TRBV7-3
TGTGCCATAAGGGGCGGGGGCTCAAATGAGCAGTTCTTC CAIRGGGSNEQFF NA TRBJ2-1 NA TRBV6-5
TGCGCCAGCAGTTGGAATGGGGCAGCAGACTACGAGCAGTACTTC CASSWNGAADYEQYF NA TRBJ2-7 NA TRBV5-1
TGTGCCAGCAGCCAGACTAGCGGGAGTTGCGAGCAGTACTTC CASSQTSGSCEQYF TRBD2 TRBJ2-7 NA TRBV7-2
TGTGCCAGCAGTCCCTCGGGGGGCCTCAATCAGCCCCAGCATTTT CASSPSGGLNQPQHF NA TRBJ1-5 NA TRBV9
TGTGCCAGCAGCTTGACAGGGGGGCTCACTGAAGCTTTCTTT CASSLTGGLTEAFF TRBD1 TRBJ1-1 NA TRBV7-2
TGTGCCAGCAGCCCAGGGATCGGGTACACTGAAGCTTTCTTT CASSPGIGYTEAFF NA TRBJ1-1 few TRBV7-2
TGTGCCAGCAGTTTTTGGCCCTCTGGGGCCAACGTCCTGACTTTC CASSFWPSGANVLTF NA TRBJ2-6 NA TRBV28
TGCAGCGTTCTGACAGGGAGAGGGGTGGTGAACACTGAAGCTTTCTTT CSVLTGRGVVNTEAFF TRBD1 TRBJ1-1 few TRBV29-1
TGTGCCAGCAGTGCACGATCCACAGGATCTGGAAACACCATATATTTT CASSARSTGSGNTIYF NA TRBJ1-3 NA TRBV6-1
TGCGCCAGCAGCCAACCTGACGGGAATCAGCCCCAGCATTTT CASSQPDGNQPQHF NA TRBJ1-5 NA TRBV4-1
TGCGCCAGCAGCCAGAAGGGGGCAGAGACCCAGTACTTC CASSQKGAETQYF TRBD1 TRBJ2-5 NA TRBV4-3
TGTGCCAGCAGCTTAGATGGAAAAGGGAGTGAAGCTTTCTTT CASSLDGKGSEAFF NA TRBJ1-1 NA TRBV11-3
TGTGCCAGCAGCCGGGGACAGGGAAAGACCCAGTACTTC CASSRGQGKTQYF TRBD1 TRBJ2-5 NA TRBV5-8
TGTGCCAGCAGTTCACTGGACAGTAGATCACCCCTCCACTTT CASSSLDSRSPLHF NA TRBJ1-6 NA TRBV6-5
TGTGCCAGCAGCTTAGTAGGGGGCCCAGGGCTAGAGCAGTACTTC CASSLVGGPGLEQYF TRBD1 TRBJ2-7 NA TRBV11-2
TGTGCCAGCAGAGGGGTCTTGGGGAACACTGAAGCTTTCTTT CASRGVLGNTEAFF NA TRBJ1-1 few TRBV27
TGTGCCAGCAGCCAAGTTGGACAGGTTTTCTACGAGCAGTACTTC CASSQVGQVFYEQYF TRBD1 TRBJ2-7 NA TRBV4-2
TGTGCTAGTGGTTCCCGCGACAAAAACACTGAAGCTTTCTTT CASGSRDKNTEAFF NA TRBJ1-1 NA TRBV12-5
TGTGCCAGCAGCGTAGAGGGGGCAGGTCAGCCCCAGCATTTT CASSVEGAGQPQHF TRBD1 TRBJ1-5 NA TRBV9
TGTGCCAGCACTCAGGGACAGGGCAATCAGCCCCAGCATTTT CASTQGQGNQPQHF TRBD1 TRBJ1-5 NA TRBV6-4
TGTGCCAGCAGTGAAGTCGAGGCAGGGGCACAGCCCCAGCATTTT CASSEVEAGAQPQHF NA TRBJ1-5 NA TRBV2
TGTGCGCTGGGGGAGGGGCGCCGGGCCTACAATGAGCAGTTCTTC CALGEGRRAYNEQFF TRBD2 TRBJ2-1 NA TRBV15
TGTGCCAGCAGTGGTGAGCAGGGGCGCGAAGCTTTCTTT CASSGEQGREAFF NA TRBJ1-1 NA TRBV6-1
TGTGCCAGCACCCCAGTGGGGGGGTCCGACTCCTACAATGAGCAGTTCTTC CASTPVGGSDSYNEQFF TRBD2 TRBJ2-1 NA TRBV27
TGTGCCAGTAGTATGACAGGGGGCGGAGGATATAATCAGCCCCAGCATTTT CASSMTGGGGYNQPQHF TRBD1 TRBJ1-5 NA TRBV19
TGTGCCAGCAGCTTGGGGCGGGGGGACACTGAAGCTTTCTTT CASSLGRGDTEAFF NA TRBJ1-1 NA TRBV5-4
TGTGCCAGCAGCTTGGTGGCACAACAAGAGACCCAGTACTTC CASSLVAQQETQYF NA TRBJ2-5 NA TRBV5-4
TGTGCCAGCAACTGGAAGTCGTTAGGGGGCTACGAGCAGTACTTC CASNWKSLGGYEQYF NA TRBJ2-7 NA TRBV6-1
TGTGCCAGCAGTGAACGAGGCAGGGGACACGAGCAGTACTTC CASSERGRGHEQYF NA TRBJ2-7 NA TRBV25-1
TGTGCCAGCAGTTCCCCATCTAAGCCCCTCGATTTAGCAGCTTTCTTT CASSSPSKPLDLAAFF NA TRBJ1-1 NA TRBV27
TGTGCCAGCAGTTACGGGACTAGCCGGGGCGAGACCCAGTACTTC CASSYGTSRGETQYF TRBD2 TRBJ2-5 NA TRBV28
TGTGCCAGCAGTTTATTGGTCCCCGGGACAGGGGAGGGCACTGAAGCTTTCTTT CASSLLVPGTGEGTEAFF TRBD1 TRBJ1-1 NA TRBV27
TGTGCCAGCAGCCAAGCTGTAGCGGCCTCGAACACCGGGGAGCTGTTTTTT CASSQAVAASNTGELFF NA TRBJ2-2 NA TRBV4-2
TGTGCCAGCAGCTTAGGCCGGGTAGGAGGAACTGGGACTGAAGCTTTCTTT CASSLGRVGGTGTEAFF NA TRBJ1-1 NA TRBV7-2
TGTGCCAGCAGGACTCACGGGAGCACAGATACGCAGTATTTT CASRTHGSTDTQYF NA TRBJ2-3 NA TRBV6-5
TGTGCCAGTTCTCCGGGGTCCTACGAGCAGTACTTC CASSPGSYEQYF NA TRBJ2-7 once TRBV19
TGTGCCAGCAGCTTATTTACTAGCGGGAGGTTCTCCTACGAGCAGTACTTC CASSLFTSGRFSYEQYF TRBD2 TRBJ2-7 once TRBV11-3
TGCAGCGTTGATGGGGACAGCTATGGCTACACCTTC CSVDGDSYGYTF TRBD1 TRBJ1-2 NA TRBV29-1
TGTGCCAGCAGCCAATATTCGGCCGGGGAGCTGTTTTTT CASSQYSAGELFF NA TRBJ2-2 NA TRBV5-5
TGTGCCTGGATAGGGGCCGATAGTCCCCCGTACTTC CAWIGADSPPYF NA TRBJ2-5 NA TRBV30
TGTGCCAGCAGTTTATCTTTCGGGTCTGTTTACTTC CASSLSFGSVYF NA TRBJ2-7 once TRBV27
TGCGCCAGCAGCCAAGATAGACTAGCGGGGGCTGGGCTGTACTTC CASSQDRLAGAGLYF TRBD2 TRBJ2-7 NA TRBV4-3
TGCGCCAGCAGCCTCACGCTGGGTGGGCACTACGAGCAGTACTTC CASSLTLGGHYEQYF NA TRBJ2-7 NA TRBV4-1
TGCGCCCCATCATATACAGGGCAAGAGACCCAGTACTTC CAPSYTGQETQYF NA TRBJ2-5 NA TRBV23-1
TGCGCCAGCAGCTTGGCAGCCCAGGGACTCTACGAGCAGTACTTC CASSLAAQGLYEQYF NA TRBJ2-7 NA TRBV5-1
TGTGCCAGCAGCTTAGTGCTAGCAGATACGCAGTATTTT CASSLVLADTQYF NA TRBJ2-3 NA TRBV7-9
TGTGCCAGCAGCTTAATAGGGGAAATGAACACTGAAGCTTTCTTT CASSLIGEMNTEAFF NA TRBJ1-1 NA TRBV7-3
TGTGCCAGCAGGTCCACCGGGACAGGGGGCGACTATGGCTACACCTTC CASRSTGTGGDYGYTF TRBD1 TRBJ1-2 NA TRBV7-9
TGTGCCAGTAGAGAGGCTTCGTCCTACGAGCAGTACTTC CASREASSYEQYF NA TRBJ2-7 NA TRBV19
TGTGCCAGCAGCCAAGATCCCAGGGGTCGATTCACAGATACGCAGTATTTT CASSQDPRGRFTDTQYF NA TRBJ2-3 once TRBV14
TGTGCCAGCAGCCCGCGACAGGACACCTACGAGCAGTACTTC CASSPRQDTYEQYF NA TRBJ2-7 NA TRBV7-2
TGTGCCAGCAGTTCAATACGGGACAGGGGTTCAGTCTGGTATAATTCACCCCTCCACTTT CASSSIRDRGSVWYNSPLHF TRBD1 TRBJ1-6 NA TRBV11-3
TGTGCCAGCAGCTTAGAGGGGACAGAGGATTCACCCCTCCACTTT CASSLEGTEDSPLHF TRBD1 TRBJ1-6 NA TRBV7-9
TGTGCCAGCAGTTACGGGAGGGGAAGCACTGAAGCTTTCTTT CASSYGRGSTEAFF NA TRBJ1-1 NA TRBV6-5
TGTGCCAGCTCACGGACAGATAACTATGGCTACCCCTTC CASSRTDNYGYPF NA TRBJ1-2 NA TRBV18
TGTGCCAGCGCCAAGGACAGGGTCGCTCCTGGTGGCTACACCTTC CASAKDRVAPGGYTF TRBD1 TRBJ1-2 NA TRBV6-4